One T cell receptor (beta chain) is described in this entry. This sample is drawn from a study of shared clonotypes between healthy human individuals. Source study methods: In the immunoSEQ data, sequences were junction-only and lacked quality scores, so filtering differed. The protocol was immunoSEQ multiplex PCR, while the TCRdb copy is restricted to in-frame clones and leaves out a portion. V and J calls and clone size are given by that table; D and trimming were obtained from the DNA. The sample lists roughly 450,000 clones; 79% were seen once. V lost 8 bases, J lost 2 bases, and 13 bases lay in between. Germline CDR1 reads LNHDA; CDR2 reads SQIVND (reference sequence). The CDR3 is 14 amino acids.

The sample was PBMCs. The genes are TRBV19 and TRBJ1-3; the D is unclear. The clonotype originates from a woman aged 35 to 49 in good health. Some clones in this sample may be carry-over from other donors' samples. The CDR3: CASQLEGTGNTIYF. The DNA for the CDR3 is TGTGCCAGTCAACTGGAGGGTACTGGAAACACCATATATTTT. The variable domain in full, with the rest retrieved from reference TRBV19 and TRBJ1-3, is DGGITQSPKYLFRKEGQNVTLSCEQNLNHDAMYWYRQDPGQGLRLIYYSQIVNDFQKGDIAEGYSVSREKKESFPLTVTSAQKNPTAFYLCASQLEGTGNTIYFGEGSWLTVV.